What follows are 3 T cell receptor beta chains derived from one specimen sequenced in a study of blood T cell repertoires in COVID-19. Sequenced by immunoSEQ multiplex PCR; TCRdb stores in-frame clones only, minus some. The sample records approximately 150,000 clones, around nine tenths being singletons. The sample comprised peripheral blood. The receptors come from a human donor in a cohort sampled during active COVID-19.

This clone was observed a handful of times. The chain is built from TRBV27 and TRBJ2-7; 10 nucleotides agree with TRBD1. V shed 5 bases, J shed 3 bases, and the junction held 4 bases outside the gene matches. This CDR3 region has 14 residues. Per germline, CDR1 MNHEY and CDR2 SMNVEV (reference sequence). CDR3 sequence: CASSPGQGGYEQYF. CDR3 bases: TGTGCCAGCAGTCCAGGACAGGGGGGCTACGAGCAGTACTTC.

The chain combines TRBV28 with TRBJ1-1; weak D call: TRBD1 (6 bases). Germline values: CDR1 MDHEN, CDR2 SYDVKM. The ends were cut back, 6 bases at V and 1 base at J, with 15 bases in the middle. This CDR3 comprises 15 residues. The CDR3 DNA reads TGTGCCAGCAGCCGACTACAGGGAAGGAACACTGAAGCTTTCTTT. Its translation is CASSRLQGRNTEAFF. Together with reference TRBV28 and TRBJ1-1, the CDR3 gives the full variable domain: DVKVTQSSRYLVKRTGEKVFLECVQDMDHENMFWYRQDPGLGLRLIYFSYDVKMKEKGDIPEGYSVSREKKERFSLILESASTNQTSMYLCASSRLQGRNTEAFFGQGTRLTVV.

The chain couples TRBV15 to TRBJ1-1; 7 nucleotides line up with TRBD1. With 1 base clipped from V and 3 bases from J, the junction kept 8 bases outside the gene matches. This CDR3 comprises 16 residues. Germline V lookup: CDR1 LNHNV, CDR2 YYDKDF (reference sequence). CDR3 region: CATSRGRQGRYTEAFF. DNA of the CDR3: TGTGCCACCAGCAGAGGCCGACAGGGTCGCTACACTGAAGCTTTCTTT.